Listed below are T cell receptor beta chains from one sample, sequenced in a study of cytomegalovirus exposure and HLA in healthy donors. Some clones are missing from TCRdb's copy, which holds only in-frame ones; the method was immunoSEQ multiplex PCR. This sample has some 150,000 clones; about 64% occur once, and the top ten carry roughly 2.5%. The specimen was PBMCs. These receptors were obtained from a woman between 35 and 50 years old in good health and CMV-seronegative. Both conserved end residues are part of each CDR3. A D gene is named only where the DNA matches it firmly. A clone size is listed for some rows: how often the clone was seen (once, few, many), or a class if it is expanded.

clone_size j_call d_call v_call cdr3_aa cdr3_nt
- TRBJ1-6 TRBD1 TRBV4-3 CASSQVRARDRGNSPLHF TGCGCCAGCAGCCAAGTAAGGGCCCGGGACAGGGGAAATTCACCCCTCCACTTT
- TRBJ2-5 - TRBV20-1 CSAWTAPNQYF TGCAGTGCTTGGACTGCCCCCAACCAGTACTTC
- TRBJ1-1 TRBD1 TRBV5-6 CASSLRQGAIMNTEAFF TGTGCCAGCAGCTTGCGACAGGGGGCGATAATGAACACTGAAGCTTTCTTT
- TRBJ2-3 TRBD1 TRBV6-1 CASLYRGDTQYF TGTGCCAGCCTCTACAGGGGGGATACGCAGTATTTT
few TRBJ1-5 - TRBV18 CASSPSAGSQPQHF TGTGCCAGCTCACCCTCAGCGGGATCTCAGCCCCAGCATTTT
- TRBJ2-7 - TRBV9 CASSVAGHPGYEQYF TGTGCCAGCAGCGTAGCAGGGCACCCGGGTTACGAGCAGTACTTC
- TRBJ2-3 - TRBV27 CASSLYKVGEGTDTQYF TGTGCCAGCAGTTTATATAAGGTCGGGGAAGGCACAGATACGCAGTATTTT
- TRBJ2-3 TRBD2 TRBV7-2 CASSLARGLAGGPWDTQYF TGTGCCAGCAGCTTAGCGCGCGGACTAGCGGGGGGGCCATGGGATACGCAGTATTTT
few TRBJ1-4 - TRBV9 CASSVQGMSANEKLFF TGTGCCAGCAGCGTACAGGGTATGTCGGCTAATGAAAAACTGTTTTTT
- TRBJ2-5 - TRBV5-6 CASSQTPGTPALGQYF TGTGCCAGCAGCCAAACGCCCGGGACACCCGCGTTGGGGCAGTACTTC
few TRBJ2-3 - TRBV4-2 CASSPWEGGPDTQYF TGTGCCAGCAGCCCCTGGGAGGGGGGGCCAGATACGCAGTATTTT
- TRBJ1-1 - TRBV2 CASRQYEAFF TGTGCCAGCCGACAATACGAAGCTTTCTTT
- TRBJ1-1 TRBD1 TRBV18 CASSAERDSFTEAFF TGTGCCAGCTCCGCTGAACGGGACAGCTTCACTGAAGCTTTCTTT
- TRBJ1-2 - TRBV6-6 CATKPSGGATYYTF TGTGCCACAAAACCCTCGGGGGGGGCGACGTACTACACCTTC
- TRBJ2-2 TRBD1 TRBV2 CASSFDRGNTGELFF TGTGCCAGCAGTTTTGACAGGGGGAACACCGGGGAGCTGTTTTTT
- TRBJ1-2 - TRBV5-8 CASSVGRAIGYTF TGTGCCAGCAGCGTGGGGCGGGCTATTGGCTACACCTTC
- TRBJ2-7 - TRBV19 CASSIGGSYEQYF TGTGCCAGTAGTATTGGGGGGTCCTACGAGCAGTACTTC
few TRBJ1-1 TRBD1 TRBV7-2 CASSFWDRDTEAFF TGTGCCAGCAGCTTCTGGGACAGGGACACTGAAGCTTTCTTT
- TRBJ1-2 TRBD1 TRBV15 CATSRDSGQGAGGYTF TGTGCCACCAGCAGAGATTCGGGACAGGGGGCAGGTGGCTACACCTTC
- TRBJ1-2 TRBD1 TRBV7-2 CASSLNRGVVHYGYTF TGTGCCAGCAGCTTAAACAGGGGGGTCGTACACTATGGCTACACCTTC
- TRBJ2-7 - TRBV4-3 CASSQDRGASYEQYF TGCGCCAGCAGCCAAGATCGGGGGGCCTCCTACGAGCAGTACTTC
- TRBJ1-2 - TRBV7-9 CASSLPFDSPGNGYTF TGTGCCAGCAGCTTACCCTTCGACAGCCCCGGCAACGGCTACACCTTC
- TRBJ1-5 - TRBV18 CASSPAGDQPQHF TGTGCCAGCTCACCTGCGGGTGATCAGCCCCAGCATTTT
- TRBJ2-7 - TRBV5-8 CASSFDRETYEQYF TGTGCCAGTAGCTTCGACCGGGAAACCTACGAGCAGTACTTC
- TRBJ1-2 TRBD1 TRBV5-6 CASSYGQGGSYGYTF TGTGCCAGCAGCTACGGACAGGGTGGATCCTATGGCTACACCTTC
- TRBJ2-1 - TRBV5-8 CASSLIQGNEQFF TGTGCCAGCAGCTTGATCCAGGGGAATGAGCAGTTCTTC
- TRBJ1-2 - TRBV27 CASSSRDTSNYGYTF TGTGCCAGCAGTTCACGGGACACCTCTAACTATGGCTACACCTTC
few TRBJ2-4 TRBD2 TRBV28 CASSIGGGAKNIQYF TGTGCCAGCAGTATAGGCGGGGGAGCCAAAAACATTCAGTACTTC
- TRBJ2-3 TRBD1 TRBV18 CASSPTGTGSTDTQYF TGTGCCAGCTCACCGACCGGGACAGGCAGCACAGATACGCAGTATTTT
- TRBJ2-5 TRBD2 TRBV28 CASSSNSGESETQYF TGTGCCAGCAGTTCCAATAGCGGGGAATCAGAGACCCAGTACTTC
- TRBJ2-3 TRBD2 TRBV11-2 CASSSQGMRGADTQYF TGTGCCAGCAGCTCGCAGGGAATGCGGGGGGCAGATACGCAGTATTTT